The 26 T cell receptor beta chains given below trace back to one sample, sequenced in a study of T cell changes during pregnancy in multiple sclerosis. Generated by immunoSEQ multiplex PCR, the TCRdb table keeps only in-frame clones and is missing some. In the table there are tens of thousands of clones, more than 90% of which are singletons. The sequences come from CD4+ T cells from peripheral blood mononuclear cells, collected before pregnancy. Every receptor here comes from a female donor with multiple sclerosis, enrolled in a pregnancy study.

The rearrangement uses TRBV14 and TRBJ1-6; D unclear. V lost 2 bases and J 7 bases, leaving 6 bases between the germline ends. CDR1 is SGHDN, CDR2 FVKESK, per germline. The CDR3 is made up of 13 amino acids. The CDR3, as DNA: TGTGCCAGCAGCCAAAGCAGGAATTCACCCCTCCACTTT. Its protein is CASSQSRNSPLHF. The full variable domain, its missing parts supplied by reference TRBV14 and TRBJ1-6, is EAGVTQFPSHSVIEKGQTVTLRCDPISGHDNLYWYRRVMGKEIKFLLHFVKESKQDESGMPNNRFLAERTGGTYSTLKVQPAELEDSGVYFCASSQSRNSPLHFGNGTRLTVT.

CDR3 DNA sequence: TGTGCCAGCACCGGACCCGGACACTTGAACACTGAAGCTTTCTTT. It codes for CASTGPGHLNTEAFF. The chain joins TRBV6-1 to TRBJ1-1; tentatively, D is TRBD1 (5 bases). CDR3 length: 15 amino acids. From germline, CDR1 is MNHNS and CDR2 SASEGT. Trimming took 7 bases from V and 0 from J, leaving 15 bases between them.

CDR3 sequence reads: CASSRGSGLVISGELFF. The CDR3 coding sequence is TGTGCCAGCAGCCGGGGCTCGGGACTAGTTATTTCGGGGGAGCTGTTTTTT. The V gene is TRBV7-9, the J gene TRBJ2-2, with 8 bases aligning to TRBD2. Per the germline V gene, CDR1 is SEHNR and CDR2 is FQNEAQ (reference sequence). V lost 5 bases and J lost 8; bases outside the gene matches: 16. The CDR3 length is 17 residues.

This chain links TRBV30 with TRBJ2-7, with D hard to call. Between the trimmed V and J ends, which lost 3 bases and 3 bases, there was a span of 18 bases. CDR3 length equals 15 residues. Germline CDR1 reads GTSNPN; CDR2 reads SVGIG (reference sequence). This CDR3 is CAWSTLERSLYEQYF. Written as DNA, the CDR3 is TGTGCCTGGAGCACTCTGGAGCGAAGCCTCTACGAGCAGTACTTC. Complete variable domain (other parts from reference TRBV30 and TRBJ2-7): SQTIHQWPATLVQPVGSPLSLECTVEGTSNPNLYWYRQAAGRGLQLLFYSVGIGQISSEVPQNLSASRPQDRQFILSSKKLLLSDSGFYLCAWSTLERSLYEQYFGPGTRLTVT.

The J gene is TRBJ1-2, the V gene TRBV9; 7 bases align to TRBD1. The germline V gene has CDR1 SGDLS and CDR2 YYNGEE. J gave up 4 bases and V 4 bases, and 7 bases lay outside the gene matches. The CDR3 covers 14 residues. Written as DNA, the CDR3 is TGTGCCAGCAGCACCTTAGGGGGCGGCTATGGCTACACCTTC. Translated: CASSTLGGGYGYTF.

The V call is TRBV6-1, the J call TRBJ2-5, with D hard to call. Germline loops: CDR1 MNHNS, CDR2 SASEGT. CDR3 size: 14 residues. V gave up 5 bases and J gave up 2 bases, with 12 bases separating them. CDR3: CASSLPTRQETQYF. The CDR3 coding sequence is TGTGCCAGCAGTCTCCCGACGCGGCAAGAGACCCAGTACTTC.

This sequence joins TRBV27 and TRBJ2-1, with D perhaps TRBD2 (6 bases). Germline CDR1 MNHEY, CDR2 SMNVEV (reference sequence). V was shortened by 5 bases and J by 7 bases, with 21 bases between the two germline ends. The CDR3 loop spans 16 amino acids. CDR3 DNA: TGTGCCAGCAGTCCCTTGGAGGGTGGCAGGTGGAATGAGCAGTTCTTC. It is translated as CASSPLEGGRWNEQFF.

The J gene is TRBJ1-2, the V gene TRBV6-5, with 7 bases lining up with TRBD1. This CDR3 comprises 14 residues. In germline, CDR1 is MNHEY, CDR2 SVGAGI. V gave up 7 bases and J gave up 1 base; unmatched junction bases: 6. CDR3 sequence reads: CASTDGDSNYGYTF. The CDR3 DNA is TGTGCCAGCACCGATGGGGACAGTAACTATGGCTACACCTTC.

J is TRBJ1-2 and V is TRBV19; D is perhaps TRBD1 (6 bases). This CDR3 has 16 residues. Germline-derived CDR1 and CDR2 are LNHDA and SQIVND (reference sequence). Trimming stripped 5 bases from V and 0 bases from J, with 16 bases between. The CDR3 sequence: CASSSQRTDTNYGYTF. The CDR3 nucleotides are TGTGCCAGTAGTTCCCAGCGGACAGATACTAACTATGGCTACACCTTC.

This chain links TRBV4-1 with TRBJ2-7, with 9 bases aligning to TRBD1. The CDR3 totals 15 residues. CDR1 and CDR2 (germline): MGHRA, YSYEKL. The junction had 9 bases not matched to a gene; V was cut back by 4 bases and J by 5 bases. In DNA form, the CDR3 reads TGCGCCAGCAGCCTCGGACAGGGGAGGTTCGACGAGCAGTACTTC. This translates into CASSLGQGRFDEQYF.

The chain has TRBV2 and TRBJ2-7; 7 positions agree with TRBD1. V lost 8 bases to trimming and J lost 1 base; unmatched junction nucleotides: 5. The CDR3 is made up of 13 amino acids. From germline, CDR1 is SNHLY and CDR2 FYNNEI. This CDR3 is CASGQVVSYEQYF. The CDR3 DNA reads as TGTGCCAGCGGACAGGTCGTGTCCTACGAGCAGTACTTC.

V usage is TRBV19 and J usage is TRBJ1-6; no reliable D call. The CDR3 has 13 residues. Germline V gene sequence: CDR1 LNHDA, CDR2 SQIVND (reference sequence). Trimming took 6 bases from V and 5 from J, leaving 8 bases between them. The CDR3 DNA sequence: TGTGCCAGTAGGAGGTCCGATAATTCACCCCTCCACTTT. Its translation: CASRRSDNSPLHF. Full variable domain (remainder filled in from reference TRBV19 and TRBJ1-6): DGGITQSPKYLFRKEGQNVTLSCEQNLNHDAMYWYRQDPGQGLRLIYYSQIVNDFQKGDIAEGYSVSREKKESFPLTVTSAQKNPTAFYLCASRRSDNSPLHFGNGTRLTVT.

The chain links TRBV5-4 to TRBJ2-2, with D possibly TRBD2 on 5 matching bases. V lost 4 bases to trimming and J lost 5 bases, with 15 bases between them. The CDR3 has 15 residues. Per germline, CDR1 SGHNT and CDR2 YYREEE (reference sequence). In DNA form, the CDR3 reads TGTGCCAGCAGCCTCGGGAATTTAGGGACCGGGGAGCTGTTTTTT. Encoded protein: CASSLGNLGTGELFF.

This rearrangement joins TRBV2 to TRBJ2-1; 9 bases agree with TRBD1. This CDR3 comprises 15 residues. Germline V gives CDR1 SNHLY, CDR2 FYNNEI. Germline trimming cut 7 bases from V and 2 bases from J; bases unmatched to any gene: 6. CDR3 nucleotides: TGTGCCAGCACCGCGACAGGGGGGACCTACAATGAGCAGTTCTTC. Translation: CASTATGGTYNEQFF.

The genes are TRBV10-2 and TRBJ2-7, with 9 bases aligning to TRBD1. V was clipped by 2 bases and J by 5 bases; unmatched bases: 4. This CDR3 region has 14 residues. Germline CDR1 and CDR2: WSHSY and SAAADI. CDR3 residues: CASSEIGTGNEQYF. The DNA for the CDR3 is TGCGCCAGCAGTGAGATAGGGACAGGGAACGAGCAGTACTTC.

V gene TRBV7-8 combines with J gene TRBJ1-5; D is undetermined. From germline, CDR1 is SGHVS and CDR2 FQNEAQ. Trimming cost V 0 bases and J 2 bases, with 11 bases left between them. The CDR3 has 16 residues. For the CDR3, the DNA is TGTGCCAGCAGCTTAGCGGATGGTGCGGGCAATCAGCCCCAGCATTTT. It translates to CASSLADGAGNQPQHF.

This clone was detected only once. The chain carries TRBV19 and TRBJ2-2; 7 nucleotides align to TRBD2. CDR3 length equals 17 residues. Germline-derived CDR1 and CDR2 are LNHDA and SQIVND (reference sequence). With 4 bases clipped from V and 1 base from J, the junction kept 9 bases outside the gene matches. The CDR3 here is CASSKGGTPMNTGELFF. The CDR3 DNA follows: TGTGCCAGTAGTAAGGGAGGGACTCCTATGAACACCGGGGAGCTGTTTTTT.

This clone was detected only once. The same CDR3 also results from other DNA sequences found in this sample. This chain uses TRBV21-1 with TRBJ1-5. TRBV21-1 is tagged as a pseudogene. This CDR3 is 18 amino acids long. This CDR3 reads CASSKARVPGGPCQPQHF. The CDR3 DNA follows: TGTGCTAGCAGCAAAGCCCGCGTCCCGGGGGGACCTTGTCAGCCCCAGCATTTT.

This clone has a single count. The chain uses TRBV6-6 and TRBJ2-5; the D gene is possibly TRBD1 (7 bases). The CDR3 runs to 15 residues. V was pared by 1 base and J by 2 bases, with 11 bases between. Germline V gene sequence: CDR1 MNHNY, CDR2 SVGAGI (reference sequence). CDR3 DNA sequence: TGTGCCAGCAGTTACTTTGCAGGGGGGCAAGAGACCCAGTACTTC. Translated, it gives CASSYFAGGQETQYF.

The chain is built from TRBV27 and TRBJ1-1; D may be TRBD1 (5 bases). The CDR3 is 13 amino acids. Trimming pared 11 bases from V and 5 bases from J, leaving 18 bases between. From germline, CDR1 is MNHEY and CDR2 SMNVEV (reference sequence). The CDR3 loop reads CAVEGRGRTEAFF. CDR3 DNA sequence: TGTGCCGTGGAGGGGAGGGGACGAACTGAAGCTTTCTTT.

J is TRBJ2-3 and V is TRBV9; 8 bases match TRBD2. CDR3 length: 15 amino acids. In germline, CDR1 is SGDLS, CDR2 YYNGEE. V gave up 3 bases and J gave up 3 bases; unmatched junction bases: 6. CDR3 coding DNA: TGTGCCAGCAGCGCCATAGCGGGGTGGACAGATACGCAGTATTTT. This gives the protein CASSAIAGWTDTQYF.

This clone was seen a handful of times. J is TRBJ1-4 and V is TRBV2; 8 bases fit TRBD1. V dropped 2 bases and J dropped 8; count of bases not matched to a gene: 7. The CDR3 runs to 15 residues. Germline V gene lookup returns CDR1 SNHLY and CDR2 FYNNEI. The chain's CDR3 is CASSESGQGPEKLFF. CDR3 sequence (DNA): TGTGCCAGCAGTGAAAGCGGACAGGGCCCCGAAAAACTGTTTTTT.

The chain uses TRBV27 and TRBJ2-7; TRBD1 is a possible D gene (6 bases). Germline V gene sequence: CDR1 MNHEY, CDR2 SMNVEV (reference sequence). With 5 bases removed from V and 0 bases from J, the gap between germline ends came to 14 bases. The CDR3 has 15 residues. CDR3 amino acids: CASSRRTDRSYEQYF. In DNA, the CDR3 is TGTGCCAGCAGTCGACGGACAGACCGCTCCTACGAGCAGTACTTC.

This clone was counted once. The gene calls are TRBV5-1 and TRBJ2-4; D is uncertain. The length of the CDR3 is 16 residues. Looked up from germline, CDR1 is SGHRS and CDR2 is YFSETQ. V lost 2 bases and J 0 bases, leaving 12 bases between the germline ends. Here the CDR3 reads CASSLGVQLAKNIQYF. In DNA form, the CDR3 reads TGCGCCAGCAGCTTAGGAGTCCAACTAGCCAAAAACATTCAGTACTTC.

This clone appeared a few times. The rearrangement joins TRBV5-4 to TRBJ1-1; 8 bases line up with TRBD1. Trimming cost V 8 bases and J 5 bases; bases outside gene matches: 8. The CDR3 covers 13 residues. Germline lookup yields CDR1 SGHNT and CDR2 YYREEE (reference sequence). CDR3 in amino acids: CASHRTGRTEAFF. CDR3 DNA sequence: TGTGCCAGTCACCGGACAGGGAGGACTGAAGCTTTCTTT.

The chain couples TRBV5-1 to TRBJ2-5; 9 bases are a match to TRBD1. J lost 6 bases, V lost 0 bases, and 18 bases had no gene match. CDR1 and CDR2 from the germline V gene are SGHRS and YFSETQ. CDR3 length: 19 amino acids. DNA for the CDR3: TGCGCCAGCAGCTTGGCCGGCCCTCGTGGGACAGGGAGGCAAAAGACCCAGTACTTC. Translated: CASSLAGPRGTGRQKTQYF.